This T cell receptor beta chain was sequenced during a study of cytomegalovirus exposure and HLA in healthy donors. Study-wide results and limits: The study designated 160 or so TCR beta chains cytomegalovirus-associated. Within the approximately 130 validation repertoires, first-cohort TCR clusters tended to co-occur, according to a later analysis.

The CDR3 is 16 residues long. CDR1 and CDR2 (germline): LGHNA, YNFKEQ. The V segment lost 1 base and the J segment 2 bases; nucleotides outside the gene matches: 5. Donors were drawn from the approximately 120-subject validation cohort, separate from the roughly 700-subject first cohort. Sequencing used immunoSEQ multiplex PCR; TCRdb keeps in-frame clones, though not all of them. The sample lists around 130,000 clones, roughly 89% seen once, with around 3.1% in the top ten. Worth noting for this clone: Its antigen is as yet unknown.

The sequence was obtained from a man between 25 and 39 years old in good health and CMV-seronegative. The chain recombines TRBV4-2 with TRBJ1-2; 9 bases line up with TRBD1. Material: PBMCs. The CDR3 sequence: CASSQGTGEVNYGYTF. CDR3 sequence (DNA): TGTGCCAGCAGCCAAGGGACAGGGGAGGTGAACTATGGCTACACCTTC.